This entry describes one T cell receptor (beta chain). Its target is unknown. The sample belongs to a study of CXCR3-negative and CXCR3-positive naive CD8 T cells. Study conclusions and caveats: Unlike memory cells, which differed, naive CXCR3-negative and CXCR3-positive cells had similar TRBV-TRBJ usage.

Germline V lookup: CDR1 SQVTM, CDR2 ANQGSEA. CDR3 length equals 15 residues. The authors prepared UMI-labeled TRB cDNA libraries by 5' RACE. TCRdb re-called the 5' RACE reads and shows each CDR3 protein once, DNA omitted. With 45,000 to 65,000 distinct CDR3 sequences in the sample, the ten largest clones hold 1.5%. The sequence came from a human donor in good health. Some clones in this sample may be carry-over from other donors' samples. The chain combines TRBV29-1 with TRBJ2-1; TCRdb proposes TRBD1, but this gene call is untestable without DNA. Sequencing was carried out using naive CXCR3- CD8+ T cells from blood. Indicated subset: CD45RO-CCR7+CD27+CD95- naive CD8+ T cells lacking CXCR3 (TNR3-). CDR3: CSVDPAGALYNEQFF.